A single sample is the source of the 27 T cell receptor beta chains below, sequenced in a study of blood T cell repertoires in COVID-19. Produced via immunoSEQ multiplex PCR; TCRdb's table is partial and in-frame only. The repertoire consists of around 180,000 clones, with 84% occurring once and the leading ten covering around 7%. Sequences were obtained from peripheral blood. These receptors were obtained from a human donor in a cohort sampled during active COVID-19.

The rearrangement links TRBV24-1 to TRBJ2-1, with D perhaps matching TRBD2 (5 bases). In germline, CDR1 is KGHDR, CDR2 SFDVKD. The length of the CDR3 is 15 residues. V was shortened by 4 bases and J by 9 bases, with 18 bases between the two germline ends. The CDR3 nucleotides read TGTGCCACCAGTGACCCCCGGGAACCCGGCGTTGAGCAGTTCTTC. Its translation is CATSDPREPGVEQFF.

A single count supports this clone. The CDR3 nucleotides read TGTGCCAGCAGCTTACCGCGGACTAGCGGTTTGGAGACCCAGTACTTC. Translating gives CASSLPRTSGLETQYF. V usage is TRBV7-6 and J usage is TRBJ2-5; 10 bases map to TRBD2. Germline loops: CDR1 SGHVS, CDR2 FNYEAQ. The V and J ends lost 2 bases and 5 bases, in that order; junction bases with no gene match: 8. CDR3 size: 16 residues.

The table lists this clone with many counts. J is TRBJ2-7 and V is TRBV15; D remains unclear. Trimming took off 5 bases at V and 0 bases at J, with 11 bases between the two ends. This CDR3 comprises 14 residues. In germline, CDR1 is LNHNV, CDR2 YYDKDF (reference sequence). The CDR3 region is CATSHSLSSYEQYF. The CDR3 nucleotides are TGTGCCACCAGCCACAGTCTAAGCTCCTACGAGCAGTACTTC. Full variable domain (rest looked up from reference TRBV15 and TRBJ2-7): DAMVIQNPRYQVTQFGKPVTLSCSQTLNHNVMYWYQQKSSQAPKLLFHYYDKDFNNEADTPDNFQSRRPNTSFCFLDIRSPGLGDTAMYLCATSHSLSSYEQYFGPGTRLTVT.

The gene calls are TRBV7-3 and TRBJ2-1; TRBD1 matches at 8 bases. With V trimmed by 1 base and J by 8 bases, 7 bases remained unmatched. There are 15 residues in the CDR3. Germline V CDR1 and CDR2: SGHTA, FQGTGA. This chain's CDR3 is CASSLSRDRYYEQFF. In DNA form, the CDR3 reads TGTGCCAGCAGCTTAAGCCGGGACAGGTACTATGAGCAGTTCTTC.

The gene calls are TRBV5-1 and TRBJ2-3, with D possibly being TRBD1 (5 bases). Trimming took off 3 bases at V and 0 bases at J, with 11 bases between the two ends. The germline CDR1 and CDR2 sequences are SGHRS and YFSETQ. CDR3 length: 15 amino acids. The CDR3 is CASSSGGHSTDTQYF. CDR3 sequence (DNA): TGCGCCAGCAGCTCGGGCGGACACAGCACAGATACGCAGTATTTT.

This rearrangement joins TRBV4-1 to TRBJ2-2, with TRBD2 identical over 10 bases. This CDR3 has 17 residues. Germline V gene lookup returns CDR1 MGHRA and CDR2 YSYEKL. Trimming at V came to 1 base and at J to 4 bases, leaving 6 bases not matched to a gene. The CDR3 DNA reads TGCGCCAGCAGCCAAGTCAGCGGGGGGGCCCCCACCGGGGAGCTGTTTTTT. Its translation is CASSQVSGGAPTGELFF.

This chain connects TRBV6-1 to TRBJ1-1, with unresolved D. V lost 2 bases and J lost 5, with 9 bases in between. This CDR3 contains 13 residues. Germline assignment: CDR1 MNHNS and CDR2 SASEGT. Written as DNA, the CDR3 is TGTGCCAGCAGTGAACCCCCCCAGACTGAAGCTTTCTTT. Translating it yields CASSEPPQTEAFF.

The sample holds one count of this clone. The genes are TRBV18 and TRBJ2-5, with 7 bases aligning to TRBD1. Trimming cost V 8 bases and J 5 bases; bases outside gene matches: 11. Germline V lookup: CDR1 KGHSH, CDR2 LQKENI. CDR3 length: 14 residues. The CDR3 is CASRPTGVHETQYF. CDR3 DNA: TGTGCCAGCAGACCTACAGGGGTTCACGAGACCCAGTACTTC.

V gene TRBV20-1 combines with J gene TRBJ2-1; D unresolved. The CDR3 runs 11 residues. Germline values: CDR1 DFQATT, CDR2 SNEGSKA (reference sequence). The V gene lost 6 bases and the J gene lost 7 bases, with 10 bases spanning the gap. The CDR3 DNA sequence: TGCAGTGCCCCGCTCGGGAATGAGCAGTTCTTC. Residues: CSAPLGNEQFF.

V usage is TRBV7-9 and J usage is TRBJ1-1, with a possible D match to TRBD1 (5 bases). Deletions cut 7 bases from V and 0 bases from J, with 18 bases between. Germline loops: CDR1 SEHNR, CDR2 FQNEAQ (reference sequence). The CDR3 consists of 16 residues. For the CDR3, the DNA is TGTGCCAGCATCATTATTGCGGAGGGGTTGAACACTGAAGCTTTCTTT. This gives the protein CASIIIAEGLNTEAFF.

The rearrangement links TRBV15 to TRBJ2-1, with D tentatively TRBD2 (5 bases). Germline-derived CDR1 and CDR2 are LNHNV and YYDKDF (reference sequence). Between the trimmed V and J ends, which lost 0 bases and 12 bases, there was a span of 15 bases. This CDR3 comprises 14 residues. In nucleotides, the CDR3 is TGTGCCACCAGCAGAGATCTGTATGAGGGTGGGCAGTTCTTC. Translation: CATSRDLYEGGQFF.

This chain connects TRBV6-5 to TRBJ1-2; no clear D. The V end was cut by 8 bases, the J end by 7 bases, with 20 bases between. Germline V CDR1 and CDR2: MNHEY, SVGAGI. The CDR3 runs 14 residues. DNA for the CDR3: TGTGCCAGCTTTGACTCCGAAGGCAGAACTGGCTACACCTTC. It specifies CASFDSEGRTGYTF.

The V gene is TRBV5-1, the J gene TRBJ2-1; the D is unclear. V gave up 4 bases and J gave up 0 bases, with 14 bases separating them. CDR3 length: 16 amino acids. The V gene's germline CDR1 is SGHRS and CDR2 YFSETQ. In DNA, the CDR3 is TGCGCCAGCAGCCTTAGAAGTTCTCCCTCCTACAATGAGCAGTTCTTC. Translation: CASSLRSSPSYNEQFF.

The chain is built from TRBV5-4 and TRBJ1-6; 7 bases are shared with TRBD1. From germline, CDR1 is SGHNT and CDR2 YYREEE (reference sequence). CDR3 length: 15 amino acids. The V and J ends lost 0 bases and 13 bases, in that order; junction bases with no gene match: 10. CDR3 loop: CASSLGVTGNFPLHF. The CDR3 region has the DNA TGTGCCAGCAGCTTGGGAGTGACAGGGAATTTTCCCCTCCACTTT.

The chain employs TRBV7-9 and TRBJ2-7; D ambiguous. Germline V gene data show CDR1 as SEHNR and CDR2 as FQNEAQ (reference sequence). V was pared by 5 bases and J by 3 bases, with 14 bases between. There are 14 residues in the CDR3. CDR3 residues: CASSESVLRYEQYF. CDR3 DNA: TGTGCCAGCAGCGAATCCGTACTACGCTACGAGCAGTACTTC.

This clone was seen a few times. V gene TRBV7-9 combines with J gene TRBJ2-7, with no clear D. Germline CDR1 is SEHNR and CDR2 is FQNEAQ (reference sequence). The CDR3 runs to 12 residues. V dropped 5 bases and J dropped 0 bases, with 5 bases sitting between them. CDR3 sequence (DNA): TGTGCCAGCAGCCCTAGCTCCTACGAGCAGTACTTC. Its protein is CASSPSSYEQYF. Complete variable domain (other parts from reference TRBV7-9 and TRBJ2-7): DTGVSQNPRHKITKRGQNVTFRCDPISEHNRLYWYRQTLGQGPEFLTYFQNEAQLEKSRLLSDRFSAERPKGSFSTLEIQRTEQGDSAMYLCASSPSSYEQYFGPGTRLTVT.

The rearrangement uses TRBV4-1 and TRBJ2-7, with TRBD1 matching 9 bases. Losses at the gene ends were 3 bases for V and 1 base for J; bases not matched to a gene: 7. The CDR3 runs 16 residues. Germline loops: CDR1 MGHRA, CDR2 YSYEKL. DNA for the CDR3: TGCGCCAGCAGCCAGGAAACGACAGGGGGTTCCTACGAGCAGTACTTC. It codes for CASSQETTGGSYEQYF.

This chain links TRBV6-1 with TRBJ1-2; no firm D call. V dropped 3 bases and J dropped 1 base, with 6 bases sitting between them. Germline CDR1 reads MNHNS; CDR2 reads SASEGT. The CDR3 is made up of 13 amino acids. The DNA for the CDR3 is TGTGCCAGCAGTGAGAGGCGTAACTATGGCTACACCTTC. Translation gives CASSERRNYGYTF.

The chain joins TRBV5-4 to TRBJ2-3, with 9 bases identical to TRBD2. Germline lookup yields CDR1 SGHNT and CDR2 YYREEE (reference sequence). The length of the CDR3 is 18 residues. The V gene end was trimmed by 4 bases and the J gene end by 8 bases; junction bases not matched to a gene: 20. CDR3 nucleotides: TGTGCCAGCAGCCCCCCGGCCGTAGGAGCGGGGGGAGGAGGTACGCAGTATTTT. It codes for CASSPPAVGAGGGGTQYF.

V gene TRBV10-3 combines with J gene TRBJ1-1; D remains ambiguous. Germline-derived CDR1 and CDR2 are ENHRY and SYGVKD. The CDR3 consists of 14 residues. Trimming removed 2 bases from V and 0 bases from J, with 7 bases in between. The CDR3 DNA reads TGTGCCATCAGTGAGACTGATATGAACACTGAAGCTTTCTTT. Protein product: CAISETDMNTEAFF.

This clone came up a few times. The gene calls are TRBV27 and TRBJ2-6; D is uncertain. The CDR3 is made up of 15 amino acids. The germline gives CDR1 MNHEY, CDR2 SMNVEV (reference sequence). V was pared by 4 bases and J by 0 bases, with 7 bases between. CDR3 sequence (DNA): TGTGCCAGCAGTTCTGTACTCTCTGGGGCCAACGTCCTGACTTTC. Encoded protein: CASSSVLSGANVLTF.

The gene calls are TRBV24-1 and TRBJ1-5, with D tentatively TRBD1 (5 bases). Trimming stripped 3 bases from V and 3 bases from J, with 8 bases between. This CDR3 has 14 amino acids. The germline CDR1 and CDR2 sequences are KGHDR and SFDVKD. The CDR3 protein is CATSDTGFNQPQHF. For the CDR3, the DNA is TGTGCCACCAGTGATACAGGTTTCAATCAGCCCCAGCATTTT.

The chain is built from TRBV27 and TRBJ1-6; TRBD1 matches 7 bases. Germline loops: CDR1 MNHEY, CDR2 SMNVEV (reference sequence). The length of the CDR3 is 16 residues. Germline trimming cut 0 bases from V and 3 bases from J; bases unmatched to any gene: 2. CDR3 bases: TGTGCCAGCAGTTTATCGCAGGGGGACTATAATTCACCCCTCCACTTT. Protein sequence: CASSLSQGDYNSPLHF.

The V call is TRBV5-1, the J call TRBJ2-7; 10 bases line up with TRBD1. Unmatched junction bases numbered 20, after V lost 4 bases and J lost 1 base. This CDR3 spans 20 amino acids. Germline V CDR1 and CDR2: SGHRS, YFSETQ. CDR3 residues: CASSRGTGAGPVRGSYEQYF. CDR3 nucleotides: TGCGCCAGCAGCCGGGGGACAGGGGCTGGACCCGTTCGGGGTTCCTACGAGCAGTACTTC.

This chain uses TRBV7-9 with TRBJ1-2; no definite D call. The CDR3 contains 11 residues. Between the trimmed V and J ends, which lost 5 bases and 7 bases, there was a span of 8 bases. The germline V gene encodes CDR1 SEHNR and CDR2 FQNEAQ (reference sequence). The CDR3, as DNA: TGTGCCAGCAGCAGATCCGGTGGCTACACCTTC. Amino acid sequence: CASSRSGGYTF.

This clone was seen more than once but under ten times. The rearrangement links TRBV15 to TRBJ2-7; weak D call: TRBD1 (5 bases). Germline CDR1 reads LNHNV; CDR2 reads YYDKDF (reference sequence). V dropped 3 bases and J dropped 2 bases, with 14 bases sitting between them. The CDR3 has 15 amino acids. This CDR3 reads CATSSTTGQPYEQYF. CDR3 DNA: TGTGCCACCAGCAGTACAACAGGACAACCCTACGAGCAGTACTTC.

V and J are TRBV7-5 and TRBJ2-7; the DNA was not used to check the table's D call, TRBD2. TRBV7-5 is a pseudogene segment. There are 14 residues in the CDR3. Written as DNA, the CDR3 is TGTGCCAGAAGCTTAGCAATAGCGCAGGACGAGCAGTACTTC. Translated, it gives CARSLAIAQDEQYF.